This TCR beta chain stems from a study of shared clonotypes between healthy human individuals. Whole-study findings and limits: Sharing across a few donors was seen in roughly 5% of naive CD4 clonotypes.

Deep-level running was used for the assay. The authors loaded approximately 220 ng DNA, approximately 30,000 T cell genomes, into sorted-subset replicate PCRs. The table came from immunoSEQ multiplex PCR; TCRdb's copy has only in-frame clones and leaves some out. The sample comprises 1.6 million or so clones, about 96% of which are singletons, and approximately 1.1% rests with the top ten. Every contributor of samples was a Caucasian grown-up residing in Nashville, Tennessee. The CDR3 totals 17 residues. Germline V gene sequence: CDR1 SEHNR, CDR2 FQNEAQ (reference sequence). Trimming at V came to 1 base and at J to 5 bases, leaving 13 bases not matched to a gene. Concerning this clone itself: Its specificity is unknown.

Source material: naive CD4+ T cells sorted from blood. The subset was: CD45RA+ positively selected. V gene TRBV7-9 combines with J gene TRBJ1-1, with 7 bases matching TRBD1. This TCR came from a man aged 25 to 40 in good health. In DNA form, the CDR3 reads TGTGCCAGCAGCTTAGTAACAGGGGTCTCGGATGGGACTGAAGCTTTCTTT. Its protein product is CASSLVTGVSDGTEAFF. The full variable domain, with the rest looked up from reference TRBV7-9 and TRBJ1-1, is DTGVSQNPRHKITKRGQNVTFRCDPISEHNRLYWYRQTLGQGPEFLTYFQNEAQLEKSRLLSDRFSAERPKGSFSTLEIQRTEQGDSAMYLCASSLVTGVSDGTEAFFGQGTRLTVV.